This T cell receptor beta chain was captured in a study of cytomegalovirus exposure and HLA in healthy donors. The CDR3 is 15 amino acids. V lost 2 bases and J lost 6, with 17 bases in between. Per the germline V gene, CDR1 is SGHKS and CDR2 is YYEKEE (reference sequence). Vbeta (60) and Jbeta (13) primers were used in the PCR. Method: immunoSEQ multiplex PCR; TCRdb's copy keeps in-frame clones and lacks some. The sample totals around 130,000 clones. Sequencing was done on a sample of PBMCs. The gene calls are TRBV5-5 and TRBJ1-1; tentative D call: TRBD1 (5 bases). This sequence was found in a woman aged 35 to 49 in good health and CMV-seronegative. The CDR3 protein is CASSFTSGTFSEAFF. CDR3 sequence (DNA): TGTGCCAGCAGCTTTACGTCAGGGACTTTTTCTGAAGCTTTCTTT. The full variable domain, in which reference TRBV5-5 and TRBJ1-1 provide the parts outside the CDR3, is DAGVTQSPTHLIKTRGQQVTLRCSPISGHKSVSWYQQVLGQGPQFIFQYYEKEERGRGNFPDRFSARQFPNYSSELNVNALLLGDSALYLCASSFTSGTFSEAFFGQGTRLTVV.